The sequence of this TCR beta chain was determined in a study of blood T cell repertoires in COVID-19. Across the whole study: The cDNA or gDNA used as material had been derived from T cells, B-cell-depleted T cells, or PBMCs.

Germline CDR1 is KGHDR and CDR2 is SFDVKD. CDR3 length equals 15 residues. J gave up 2 bases and V 7 bases, and 6 bases lay outside the gene matches. Some clones are missing from TCRdb's copy, which holds only in-frame ones; the method was immunoSEQ multiplex PCR. Of about 120,000 clones in the sample, around 86% were seen once. The clonotype was recovered from an elderly man with acute or convalescent COVID-19. V usage is TRBV24-1 and J usage is TRBJ2-3; 9 bases are shared with TRBD2. Sequenced input: peripheral blood. CDR3 DNA: TGTGCCACCAGCCCTAGCGGGGCCATCACAGATACGCAGTATTTT. It is translated as CATSPSGAITDTQYF.